The 19 T cell receptor beta chains listed next were all sequenced from one sample in a study of T-cell memory formation after mild COVID-19. MiXCR, run by TCRdb on the 5' RACE reads, gives a single entry per CDR3 protein. In the table there are 95,000 to 120,000 distinct CDR3 sequences, around 17% of which are singletons. The sequencing input was PBMCs or a T cell subset sorted from them (not recorded which). The receptor source for this set is a man between 18 and 35 years old who had mild COVID-19 (a few samples of this study predate the infection). Cell type and time point are not known.

This clonotype showed up just a few times. This chain joins TRBV4-2 and TRBJ2-7; D unresolved. Germline CDR1 LGHNA, CDR2 YNFKEQ. The CDR3 extends over 15 amino acids. Trimming removed 1 base at V and 1 base at J, with 11 bases between. CDR3 sequence: CASSQAPTESYEQYF. In DNA, the CDR3 is TGTGCCAGCAGCCAAGCTCCGACTGAGTCCTACGAGCAGTACTTC.

This rearrangement joins TRBV5-1 to TRBJ2-7; D is unclear. Germline loops: CDR1 SGHRS, CDR2 YFSETQ. The ends were cut back, 4 bases at V and 3 bases at J, with 20 bases in the middle. This CDR3 has 16 amino acids. The CDR3 loop reads CASSGFNDVRDYEQYF. The CDR3 DNA reads TGCGCCAGCAGCGGGTTTAATGACGTAAGGGACTACGAGCAGTACTTC.

This clonotype appeared once. CDR3 residues: CASSLAGRHYGYTF. The CDR3 bases are TGTGCCAGCAGCTTAGCGGGCAGGCACTATGGCTACACCTTC. The chain combines TRBV7-9 with TRBJ1-2; D is unresolved. Germline loops: CDR1 SEHNR, CDR2 FQNEAQ (reference sequence). This CDR3 comprises 14 residues. The germline V and J ends were trimmed by 0 bases and 3 bases, with 8 bases remaining between them.

This clonotype was seen more than once but under ten times. The chain links TRBV10-3 to TRBJ2-3; D is possibly TRBD1 or TRBD2 (5 bases each). This CDR3 has 17 residues. Germline CDR1 ENHRY, CDR2 SYGVKD. Trimming left V 8 bases short and J 0 bases short, with 21 bases between. The CDR3 sequence is CAIGGRLTSGSTDTQYF. CDR3 bases: TGTGCCATCGGGGGACGACTGACCAGCGGCAGCACAGATACGCAGTATTTT.

This clonotype occurred a few times. This rearrangement joins TRBV6-1 to TRBJ2-3; D is unclear. V shed 7 bases and J shed 1 base, with 18 bases lying between them. From germline, CDR1 is MNHNS and CDR2 SASEGT. The CDR3 covers 16 residues. CDR3 amino acids: CASTDPFGRGTDTQYF. Written as DNA, the CDR3 is TGTGCCAGCACCGACCCATTTGGACGGGGCACAGATACGCAGTATTTT.

This clonotype came up a few times. The gene calls are TRBV6-2 or TRBV6-3 and TRBJ2-1; TRBD2 matches at 15 bases. The CDR3 has 19 amino acids. Germline CDR1 and CDR2: MNHEY and SVGEGT. The junction had 17 bases not matched to a gene; V was cut back by 4 bases and J by 10 bases. CDR3 nucleotides: TGTGCCAGCAGTTTCCCACTCAGGACTAGCGGGGGGGCAGGGTACGAGCAGTTCTTC. Translated, it gives CASSFPLRTSGGAGYEQFF.

The chain links TRBV7-3 to TRBJ2-2, with a possible D match to TRBD2 (5 bases). The CDR3 has 13 amino acids. CDR1 and CDR2 from the germline V gene are SGHTA and FQGTGA. Trimming took off 5 bases at V and 4 bases at J, with 8 bases between the two ends. In nucleotides, the CDR3 is TGTGCCAGCAGCGCGGGCTTCACCGGGGAGCTGTTTTTT. Its translation: CASSAGFTGELFF.

This clonotype came up a few times. The J gene is TRBJ2-3, the V gene TRBV28; possibly TRBD2 for D (6 bases). V lost 6 bases, J lost 0 bases, and 10 bases lay in between. Germline assignment: CDR1 MDHEN and CDR2 SYDVKM. This CDR3 region has 14 residues. The DNA of the CDR3 is TGTGCCAGCAGGTCGGGGACTAGCACAGATACGCAGTATTTT. Translating it yields CASRSGTSTDTQYF.

This clonotype was seen only a few times. This chain links TRBV11-3 with TRBJ2-1; D may be TRBD2 (7 bases). V shed 0 bases and J shed 1 base, with 10 bases lying between them. This CDR3 spans 16 amino acids. Looked up from germline, CDR1 is SGHNT and CDR2 is YENEEA. The CDR3 loop reads CASSLEGGRSYNEQFF. CDR3 DNA sequence: TGTGCCAGCAGCTTAGAGGGGGGGCGTTCCTACAATGAGCAGTTCTTC.

The V and J genes are TRBV6-5 and TRBJ1-1; tentative D call: TRBD1 (5 bases). The CDR3 is 14 amino acids. Germline V gives CDR1 MNHEY, CDR2 SVGAGI. The germline V and J ends were trimmed by 6 bases and 0 bases, with 11 bases remaining between them. The CDR3 here is CASSYRPVNTEAFF. DNA of the CDR3: TGTGCCAGCAGCTACAGGCCCGTGAACACTGAAGCTTTCTTT.

This chain joins TRBV10-3 and TRBJ1-5, with D perhaps matching TRBD1 (6 bases). Germline CDR1 ENHRY, CDR2 SYGVKD. The length of the CDR3 is 14 residues. V was cut by 6 bases and J by 0 bases, with 9 bases left in between. The CDR3 DNA sequence: TGTGCCATCAGGGACAGCCATAGCAATCAGCCCCAGCATTTT. This gives the protein CAIRDSHSNQPQHF.

V usage is TRBV20-1 and J usage is TRBJ2-7; 10 nucleotides align to TRBD1. CDR1 and CDR2 from the germline V gene are DFQATT and SNEGSKA (reference sequence). The CDR3 contains 13 residues. V lost 6 bases, J lost 4 bases, and 6 bases stayed unmatched. CDR3 sequence reads: CSAADRGRYEQYV. CDR3 DNA: TGCAGTGCCGCGGACAGGGGGAGGTACGAGCAGTACGTC.

This clonotype occurred a few times. The chain couples TRBV20-1 to TRBJ2-3; 9 bases map to TRBD1. CDR1 and CDR2 from the germline V gene are DFQATT and SNEGSKA (reference sequence). V shed 6 bases and J 3 bases; nucleotides not matched to a gene: 7. There are 14 residues in the CDR3. CDR3 region: CSAPDRGLTDTQYF. The CDR3 bases are TGCAGTGCACCGGACAGGGGTCTAACAGATACGCAGTATTTT.

This CDR3 is CNVRGTVNTEAFF. The CDR3 DNA follows: TGCAATGTAAGGGGGACGGTGAACACTGAAGCTTTCTTT. The chain recombines TRBV20-1 with TRBJ1-1; D perhaps matches TRBD1 (6 bases). The V gene's germline CDR1 is DFQATT and CDR2 SNEGSKA (reference sequence). The CDR3 contains 13 residues.

The chain employs TRBV11-3 and TRBJ2-3, with D possibly matching TRBD1 (7 bases). Trimming removed 5 bases from V and 3 bases from J, with 18 bases in between. The CDR3 spans 16 residues. CDR1 SGHNT and CDR2 YENEEA come from the germline V gene. This chain's CDR3 is CASSPGQGGLTDTQYF. DNA for the CDR3: TGTGCCAGCAGCCCAGGTCAGGGGGGCCTGACAGATACGCAGTATTTT.

In its sample, this clonotype was seen a few times. The chain recombines TRBV5-1 with TRBJ2-5, with D possibly matching TRBD2 (6 bases). Looked up from germline, CDR1 is SGHRS and CDR2 is YFSETQ. The CDR3 length is 16 residues. V was trimmed by 4 bases and J by 2 bases, leaving 18 bases between them. DNA of the CDR3: TGCGCCAGCAGCGTGGGACCGATGGGGGGACAAGAGACCCAGTACTTC. Translating it yields CASSVGPMGGQETQYF.

This clonotype appeared a few times. The chain has TRBV5-1 and TRBJ1-1; D call uncertain. Trimming left V 0 bases short and J 2 bases short, with 11 bases between. Germline V gives CDR1 SGHRS, CDR2 YFSETQ. The CDR3 loop spans 15 amino acids. CDR3 nucleotide sequence: TGCGCCAGCAGCTTGGTGTCCAGACAAAACACTGAAGCTTTCTTT. Translated, it gives CASSLVSRQNTEAFF.

The chain is built from TRBV4-3 and TRBJ2-2; no definite D call. Germline CDR1 and CDR2: LGHNA and YSLEER. The CDR3 contains 14 residues. Trimming stripped 0 bases from V and 6 bases from J, with 8 bases between. CDR3 nucleotide sequence: TGCGCCAGCAGCCAAGATGGGCGAGCCGGGGAGCTGTTTTTT. It encodes CASSQDGRAGELFF.

The chain couples TRBV20-1 to TRBJ2-1, with TRBD2 matching 8 bases. Germline V CDR1 and CDR2: DFQATT, SNEGSKA (reference sequence). The CDR3 loop spans 17 amino acids. The ends lost 2 bases at V and 8 bases at J; junction bases unmatched: 17. In DNA, the CDR3 is TGCAGTGCTAGAATGGGACGGACGGGGGGGCCTCGGGATGAGCAGTTCTTC. It is translated as CSARMGRTGGPRDEQFF.